This T cell receptor beta chain was identified during a study of regulatory T cells in long-lasting Graves disease. Study-wide findings and caveats: TRBV28 was favored in persistent disease, as were TRBJ1-2 and TRBJ2-5. Persistent patients shared more public clonotypes (2,741) than newly diagnosed patients (966).

Sample time point: newly diagnosed GD, antithyroid drugs for less than 3 months. PBMCs were the source of the RNA used for TCR sequencing. American Thyroid Association guidelines defined Graves' disease diagnosis. This clonotype was seen ten or more times. Its antigen is currently unknown. The V gene's germline CDR1 is DFQATT and CDR2 SNEGSKA (reference sequence). The CDR3 is 14 residues long. The J segment lost 8 bases and the V segment lost 5 bases, leaving 9 bases of the junction unmatched. Construction of the TCR beta libraries employed iRepertoire HTBI primers in conjunction with Arm-PCR of CDR3 regions. Using its own MiXCR run on the multiplex PCR reads, TCRdb lists one record per CDR3 protein. The repertoire holds approximately 230,000 distinct CDR3 sequences, with 18% as singletons.

The TCR sequence derives from a female donor with Graves disease. Sequencing used peripheral blood mononuclear cells (PBMCs), obtained at new diagnosis, from a patient treated with antithyroid drugs. The chain joins TRBV20-1 to TRBJ2-1, with 10 bases that match TRBD2. The DNA for the CDR3 is TGCAGTGCTCCCCTAGCGGGAGAATACGATGAGCAGTTCTTC. It encodes CSAPLAGEYDEQFF.